This passage covers 5 T cell receptor beta chains from one sample sequenced in a study of early T cells in non-severe SARS-CoV-2 infection. Using its own MiXCR run on the 5' RACE reads, TCRdb lists one record per CDR3 protein. The sample lists about 48,000 distinct CDR3 sequences; about 10% were seen once. Sequenced input: whole blood. The origin of the receptors is an adult who was a healthcare worker with PCR-confirmed SARS-CoV-2 infection or an uninfected control (not recorded which).

This clonotype was seen at least ten times. V gene TRBV7-9 combines with J gene TRBJ2-1; no definite D call. V lost 2 bases to trimming and J lost 5 bases, with 1 base between them. Germline lookup yields CDR1 SEHNR and CDR2 FQNEAQ (reference sequence). This CDR3 has 11 residues. CDR3 loop: CASSLHNEQFF. CDR3 nucleotides: TGTGCCAGCAGCTTACACAATGAGCAGTTCTTC. Drawing the rest from reference TRBV7-9 and TRBJ2-1, the complete variable domain is DTGVSQNPRHKITKRGQNVTFRCDPISEHNRLYWYRQTLGQGPEFLTYFQNEAQLEKSRLLSDRFSAERPKGSFSTLEIQRTEQGDSAMYLCASSLHNEQFFGPGTRLTVL.

This rearrangement joins TRBV2 to TRBJ2-5; 9 bases align to TRBD2. This CDR3 has 17 amino acids. V trimming: 3 bases; J trimming: 0 bases; junction bases outside the gene matches: 8. Germline V gene lookup returns CDR1 SNHLY and CDR2 FYNNEI. CDR3 nucleotides: TGTGCCAGCAGTGAGTTTGGCGGGAGGGCCTACCAAGAGACCCAGTACTTC. It specifies CASSEFGGRAYQETQYF.

This clonotype came up a few times. One junction end does not reproduce the germline sequence, and a read error may be involved. V is TRBV29-1 and J is TRBJ1-5, with a possible D match to TRBD1 (5 bases). CDR1 and CDR2 (germline): SQVTM, ANQGSEA. The CDR3 has 11 residues. CDR3: CSVGAEGTQNF. Written as DNA, the CDR3 is TGCAGCGTTGGCGCCGAAGGGACCCAGAATTTT. The complete variable domain, with remaining parts taken from reference TRBV29-1 and TRBJ1-5, reads SAVISQKPSRDICQRGTSLTIQCQVDSQVTMMFWYRQQPGQSLTLIATANQGSEATYESGFVIDKFPISRPNLTFSTLTVSNMSPEDSSIYLCSVGAEGTQNFGDGTRLSIL.

This clonotype is medium-sized within its sample. This chain links TRBV20-1 with TRBJ2-7; D remains ambiguous. Trimming left V 5 bases short and J 2 bases short, with 13 bases between. The germline V gene has CDR1 DFQATT and CDR2 SNEGSKA (reference sequence). The CDR3 extends over 13 amino acids. The CDR3 nucleotides read TGCAGTGCTGCCGACCCCCCTCCCTACGAGCAGTACTTC. Protein sequence: CSAADPPPYEQYF.

This clonotype appeared many times. The chain has TRBV3-1 and TRBJ1-5; D ambiguous. CDR3 length: 15 residues. Trimming removed 4 bases from V and 4 bases from J, with 14 bases in between. Per germline, CDR1 LGHDT and CDR2 YNNKEL (reference sequence). The CDR3 region is CASSRSPQANQPQHF. In DNA, the CDR3 is TGTGCCAGCAGCCGCTCGCCGCAAGCAAATCAGCCCCAGCATTTT.